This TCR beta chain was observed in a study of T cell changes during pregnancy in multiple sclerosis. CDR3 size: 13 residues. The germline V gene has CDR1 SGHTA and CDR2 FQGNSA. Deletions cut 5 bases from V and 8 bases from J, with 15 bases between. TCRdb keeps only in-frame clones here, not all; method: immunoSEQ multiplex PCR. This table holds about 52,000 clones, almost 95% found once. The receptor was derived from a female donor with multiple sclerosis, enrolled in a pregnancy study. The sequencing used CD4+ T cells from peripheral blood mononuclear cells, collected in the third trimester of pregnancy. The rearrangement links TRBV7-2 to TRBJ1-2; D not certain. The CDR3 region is CASSAGMGRGYTF. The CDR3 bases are TGTGCCAGCAGCGCGGGGATGGGGAGAGGCTACACCTTC.